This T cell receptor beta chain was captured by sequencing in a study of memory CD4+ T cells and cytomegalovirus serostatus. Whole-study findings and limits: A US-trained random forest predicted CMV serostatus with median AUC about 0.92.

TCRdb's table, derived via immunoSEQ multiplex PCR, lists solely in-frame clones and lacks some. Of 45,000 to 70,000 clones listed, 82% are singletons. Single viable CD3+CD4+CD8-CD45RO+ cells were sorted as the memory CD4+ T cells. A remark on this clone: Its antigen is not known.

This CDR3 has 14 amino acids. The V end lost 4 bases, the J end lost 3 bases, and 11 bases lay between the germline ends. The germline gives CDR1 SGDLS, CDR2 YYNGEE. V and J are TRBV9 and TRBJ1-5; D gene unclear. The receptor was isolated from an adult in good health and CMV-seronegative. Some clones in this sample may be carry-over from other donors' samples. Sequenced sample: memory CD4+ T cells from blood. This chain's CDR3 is CASSQGINNQPQHF. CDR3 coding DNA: TGTGCCAGCAGCCAAGGGATTAACAATCAGCCCCAGCATTTT.